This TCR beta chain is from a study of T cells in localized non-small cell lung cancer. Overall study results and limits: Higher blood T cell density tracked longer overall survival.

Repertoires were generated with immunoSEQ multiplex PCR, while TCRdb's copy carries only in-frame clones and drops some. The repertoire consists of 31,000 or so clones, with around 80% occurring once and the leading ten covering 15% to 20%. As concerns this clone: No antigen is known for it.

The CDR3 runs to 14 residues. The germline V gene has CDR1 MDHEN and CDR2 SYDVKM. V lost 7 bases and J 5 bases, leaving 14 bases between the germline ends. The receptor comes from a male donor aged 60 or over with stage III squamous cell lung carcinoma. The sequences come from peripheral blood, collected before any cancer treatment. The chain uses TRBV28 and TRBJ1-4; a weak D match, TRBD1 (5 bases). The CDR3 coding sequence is TGTGCCAGCATGGGCAGGGTACGGAATGAAAAACTGTTTTTT. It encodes CASMGRVRNEKLFF.